A single sample gave rise to the 18 T cell receptor beta chains below, sequenced in a study of radiotherapy plus CTLA-4 blockade in lung cancer (dated by TCRdb to about 2018). Libraries were prepared through the immunoSEQ multiplex PCR assay. The table was pulled from immuneACCESS by TCRdb, which kept in-frame rearrangements only. Such tables lose some clones; where checked, under half of the loss comes from unresolved V genes, and the rest has no known cause. This sample gives roughly 51,000 clones in total; about 88% of them show up just once. The top ten clones comprise roughly 17% of the sample. Sequenced here: peripheral blood, sampled from a patient treated with radiotherapy plus ipilimumab. The receptors shown here come from a human donor with non-small cell lung cancer that progressed on radiotherapy plus ipilimumab. Some clones in this sample may be carry-over from other donors' samples.

The chain recombines TRBV7-2 with TRBJ2-3; 7 positions agree with TRBD1. Germline V gene sequence: CDR1 SGHTA, CDR2 FQGNSA. The V segment lost 9 bases and the J segment 0 bases; nucleotides outside the gene matches: 3. The CDR3 contains 13 residues. The CDR3 sequence is CASGQASTDTQYF. In DNA form, the CDR3 reads TGTGCCAGTGGACAGGCGAGCACAGATACGCAGTATTTT.

The table lists this clone with a count of one. The V and J genes are TRBV5-6 and TRBJ1-1, with no clear D. CDR3 length: 13 amino acids. V shed 0 bases and J shed 11 bases, with 14 bases lying between them. CDR1 is SGHDT and CDR2 is YYEEEE in the germline V gene. CDR3 nucleotide sequence: TGTGCCAGCAGCTTGGATCGGTCGGGTCGGGCTTTCTTT. This gives the protein CASSLDRSGRAFF. The full variable domain, its missing parts supplied by reference TRBV5-6 and TRBJ1-1, is DAGVTQSPTHLIKTRGQQVTLRCSPKSGHDTVSWYQQALGQGPQFIFQYYEEEERQRGNFPDRFSGHQFPNYSSELNVNALLLGDSALYLCASSLDRSGRAFFGQGTRLTVV.

This clone was seen a single time. The V gene is TRBV7-8, the J gene TRBJ2-1, with 11 bases matching TRBD2. The CDR3 runs 16 residues. V was pared by 1 base and J by 2 bases, with 1 base of the junction left unmatched. Germline V lookup: CDR1 SGHVS, CDR2 FQNEAQ. The CDR3 DNA follows: TGTGCCAGCAGCTTAGGACTAGCGGGAACCTACAATGAGCAGTTCTTC. Residues: CASSLGLAGTYNEQFF.

The chain combines TRBV5-1 with TRBJ2-5; D is unresolved. Trimming removed 3 bases from V and 2 bases from J, with 2 bases in between. CDR1 is SGHRS and CDR2 is YFSETQ in the germline V gene. The length of the CDR3 is 11 residues. The CDR3 DNA reads TGCGCCAGCAGCTCGCAAGAGACCCAGTACTTC. Amino acid sequence: CASSSQETQYF.

V is TRBV11-1 and J is TRBJ2-2, with 7 bases identical to TRBD1. CDR1 and CDR2 from the germline V gene are SGHAT and FQDESV (reference sequence). Trimming cost V 4 bases and J 6 bases; bases outside gene matches: 5. The CDR3 totals 14 residues. The CDR3 bases are TGTGCCAGCAGCTACCCCGGACAGGCCGGGGAGCTGTTTTTT. Protein product: CASSYPGQAGELFF.

J is TRBJ2-2 and V is TRBV30; D is undetermined. Between the trimmed V and J ends, which lost 0 bases and 5 bases, there was a span of 7 bases. The CDR3 has 13 residues. Per germline, CDR1 GTSNPN and CDR2 SVGIG (reference sequence). The CDR3 region is CAWSVTRTGELFF. The CDR3 nucleotides are TGTGCCTGGAGTGTAACGAGAACCGGGGAGCTGTTTTTT.

The table lists this clone with a few counts. This chain joins TRBV4-1 and TRBJ1-2, with 12 bases matching TRBD1. V lost 4 bases, J lost 6 bases, and 12 bases stayed unmatched. Germline CDR1 MGHRA, CDR2 YSYEKL. This CDR3 region has 17 residues. Here the CDR3 reads CASSPTWDRGRTDGYTF. CDR3 DNA: TGCGCCAGCAGCCCAACATGGGACAGGGGGCGGACGGATGGCTACACCTTC.

This clone has more than one count but fewer than ten. V and J are TRBV11-1 and TRBJ2-7; 8 nucleotides line up with TRBD2. CDR3 length: 16 residues. After removal of 5 bases from V and 6 bases from J, the junction contained 15 bases not matched to a gene. Germline V gives CDR1 SGHAT, CDR2 FQDESV (reference sequence). CDR3 residues: CASSLVGGAGLPEQYF. The CDR3 nucleotides read TGTGCCAGCAGCCTGGTCGGGGGGGCCGGACTACCCGAGCAGTACTTC.

The rearrangement joins TRBV7-9 to TRBJ1-5, with TRBD1 matching over 9 bases. Germline CDR1 and CDR2: SEHNR and FQNEAQ (reference sequence). CDR3 length: 14 residues. J lost 6 bases, V lost 5 bases, and 5 bases had no gene match. The CDR3 DNA reads TGTGCCAGCAGCATGGGACAGGGTGGTCAGCCCCAGCATTTT. Encoded protein: CASSMGQGGQPQHF.

The V and J genes are TRBV7-8 and TRBJ2-1; a possible D gene is TRBD2 (6 bases). Between the trimmed V and J ends, which lost 3 bases and 6 bases, there was a span of 9 bases. This CDR3 contains 13 residues. CDR1 and CDR2 (germline): SGHVS, FQNEAQ. Written as DNA, the CDR3 is TGTGCCAGCAGCTTCATCGGGGGCAATGAGCAGTTCTTC. Translation: CASSFIGGNEQFF.

The chain carries TRBV7-6 and TRBJ2-3; TRBD2 matches at 8 bases. Germline-derived CDR1 and CDR2 are SGHVS and FNYEAQ. This CDR3 has 17 residues. The V gene end was trimmed by 5 bases and the J gene end by 2 bases; junction bases not matched to a gene: 12. The CDR3 loop reads CASSPLGGGGSTDTQYF. The CDR3 DNA reads TGTGCCAGCAGCCCCCTAGGTGGCGGGGGGTCCACAGATACGCAGTATTTT. The full variable domain, its missing parts supplied by reference TRBV7-6 and TRBJ2-3, is GAGVSQSPRYKVTKRGQDVALRCDPISGHVSLYWYRQALGQGPEFLTYFNYEAQQDKSGLPNDRFSAERPEGSISTLTIQRTEQRDSAMYRCASSPLGGGGSTDTQYFGPGTRLTVL.

The J gene is TRBJ1-2, the V gene TRBV5-1; a weak D match, TRBD1 (6 bases). The V and J ends lost 4 bases and 8 bases respectively, with 12 bases between them. Germline V gene sequence: CDR1 SGHRS, CDR2 YFSETQ. The CDR3 loop spans 12 amino acids. The CDR3 sequence is CASSADSGGYTF. The CDR3 nucleotides are TGCGCCAGCAGCGCGGACAGTGGGGGCTACACCTTC.

The chain has TRBV7-9 and TRBJ2-2; D gene uncertain. V lost 4 bases to trimming and J lost 9 bases, with 9 bases between them. The CDR3 loop spans 12 amino acids. Germline loops: CDR1 SEHNR, CDR2 FQNEAQ (reference sequence). The CDR3 reads CASSSGARELFF. CDR3 bases: TGTGCCAGCAGCTCCGGAGCGAGGGAGCTGTTTTTT.

The rearrangement uses TRBV29-1 and TRBJ1-3; no clear D gene. The germline V and J ends were trimmed by 4 bases and 1 base, with 5 bases remaining between them. This CDR3 comprises 12 residues. From germline, CDR1 is SQVTM and CDR2 ANQGSEA. The CDR3 region is CSVAKSGNTIYF. The CDR3 DNA reads as TGCAGCGTTGCAAAATCTGGAAACACCATATATTTT.

This clone showed up just once. This sequence joins TRBV25-1 and TRBJ2-3, with 8 bases fitting TRBD1. The V gene's germline CDR1 is MGHDK and CDR2 SYGVNS. The CDR3 consists of 13 residues. Trimming at V came to 11 bases and at J to 0 bases, leaving 4 bases not matched to a gene. The chain's CDR3 is CAAGQGSTDTQYF. CDR3 DNA sequence: TGTGCCGCTGGACAGGGTAGCACAGATACGCAGTATTTT.

This sequence joins TRBV12-5 and TRBJ2-5, with TRBD1 identical over 7 bases. With the DNA end fitting TRBJ2-7 better, the J assignment may be wrong. Germline CDR1 LGHNT, CDR2 FRNRAP. The CDR3 has 16 amino acids. The CDR3 protein is CASGLRTGPPLDEQYF. The CDR3 region has the DNA TGTGCTAGTGGTTTGAGGACAGGTCCCCCATTGGACGAGCAGTACTTC.

The chain links TRBV18 to TRBJ1-2, with 8 bases matching TRBD1. The length of the CDR3 is 18 residues. From germline, CDR1 is KGHSH and CDR2 LQKENI. The ends lost 3 bases at V and 2 bases at J; junction bases unmatched: 14. The CDR3 sequence: CASSPRLSPGQENYGYTF. The CDR3 nucleotides are TGTGCCAGCTCACCCCGCCTCTCCCCGGGACAGGAGAACTATGGCTACACCTTC.

This chain uses TRBV5-1 with TRBJ1-6, with D unclear. CDR3 length equals 16 residues. The germline V gene has CDR1 SGHRS and CDR2 YFSETQ. Trimming took 1 base from V and 5 from J, leaving 13 bases between them. The CDR3 DNA reads as TGCGCCAGCAGCTTGTCCCGCGTCGTAGATAATTCACCCCTCCACTTT. Translation: CASSLSRVVDNSPLHF.